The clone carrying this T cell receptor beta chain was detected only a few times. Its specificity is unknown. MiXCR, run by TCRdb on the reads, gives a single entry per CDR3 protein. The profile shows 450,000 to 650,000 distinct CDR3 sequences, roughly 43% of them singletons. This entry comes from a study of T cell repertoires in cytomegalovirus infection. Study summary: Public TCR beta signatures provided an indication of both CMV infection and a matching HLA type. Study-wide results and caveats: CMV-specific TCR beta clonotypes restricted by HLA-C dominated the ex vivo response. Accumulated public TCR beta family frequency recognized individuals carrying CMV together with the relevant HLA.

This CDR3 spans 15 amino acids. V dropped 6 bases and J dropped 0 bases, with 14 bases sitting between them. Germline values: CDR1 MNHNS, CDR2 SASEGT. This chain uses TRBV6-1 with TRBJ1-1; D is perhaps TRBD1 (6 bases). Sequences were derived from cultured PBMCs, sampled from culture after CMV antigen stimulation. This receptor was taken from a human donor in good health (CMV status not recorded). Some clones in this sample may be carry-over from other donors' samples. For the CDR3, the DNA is TGTGCCAGCAGGGGGTATCGGGACATGAACACTGAAGCTTTCTTT. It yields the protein CASRGYRDMNTEAFF.